The clone carrying this TCR beta chain was seen a handful of times. These data come from a study of T-cell reconstitution after alpha-beta-depleted transplantation in children. In germline, CDR1 is KGHSH, CDR2 LQKENI. V was cut by 7 bases and J by 8 bases, with 14 bases left in between. The CDR3 runs 12 residues. Unique molecular identifiers were incorporated when the TCRbeta library was constructed. TCRdb used MiXCR to reprocess the PCR reads, holding one entry per CDR3 protein. The data contain hundreds of thousands of distinct CDR3 sequences, 9.5% to 15% of them seen just once; the ten biggest clones take up 2.6%.

The sample was PBMCs from the stem cell graft donor, taken from the stem cell graft. The V gene is TRBV18, the J gene TRBJ1-2; D ambiguous. The clonotype originates from a human donor who donated a stem cell graft to a child with acute lymphoblastic leukemia. CDR3 loop: CASFQDMEGYTF. As DNA, the CDR3 is TGTGCCAGCTTTCAGGATATGGAAGGCTACACCTTC.